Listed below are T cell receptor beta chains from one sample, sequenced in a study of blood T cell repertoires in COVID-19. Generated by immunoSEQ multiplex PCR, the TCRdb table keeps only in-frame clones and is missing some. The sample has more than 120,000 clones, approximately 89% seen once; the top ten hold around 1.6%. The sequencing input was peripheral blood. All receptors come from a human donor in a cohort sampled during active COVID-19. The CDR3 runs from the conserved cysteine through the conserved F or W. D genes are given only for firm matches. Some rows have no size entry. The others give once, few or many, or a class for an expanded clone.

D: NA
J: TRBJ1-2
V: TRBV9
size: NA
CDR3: CASSLDPRRGYTF
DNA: TGTGCCAGCAGCCTAGACCCTAGGCGTGGCTACACCTTC

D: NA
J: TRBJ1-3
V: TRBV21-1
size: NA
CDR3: CASSGRTGGLYTIYF
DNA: TGTGCCAGCAGCGGTCGGACAGGGGGCTTGTACACCATATATTTT

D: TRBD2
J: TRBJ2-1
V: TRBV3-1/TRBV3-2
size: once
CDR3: CASSDWAGGNEQFF
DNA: TGTGCCAGCAGCGACTGGGCGGGGGGCAATGAGCAGTTCTTC

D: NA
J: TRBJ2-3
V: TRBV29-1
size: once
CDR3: CSVVEGPDTQYF
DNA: TGCAGCGTTGTGGAGGGGCCAGATACGCAGTATTTT

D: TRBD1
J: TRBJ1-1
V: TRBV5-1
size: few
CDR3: CASTPTPTGETEAFF
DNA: TGCGCCAGCACCCCGACCCCGACAGGGGAGACTGAAGCTTTCTTT

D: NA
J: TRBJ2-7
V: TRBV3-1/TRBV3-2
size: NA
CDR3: CASSLAGSHEQYF
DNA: TGTGCCAGCAGCCTTGCAGGGTCTCACGAGCAGTACTTC

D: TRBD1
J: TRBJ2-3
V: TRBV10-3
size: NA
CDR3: CATTDRVEDTQYF
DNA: TGTGCCACTACGGACAGGGTGGAAGATACGCAGTATTTT

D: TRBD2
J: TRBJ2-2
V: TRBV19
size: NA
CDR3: CASSIDGLAGNTGELFF
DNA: TGTGCCAGTAGTATAGATGGGCTAGCGGGGAACACCGGGGAGCTGTTTTTT

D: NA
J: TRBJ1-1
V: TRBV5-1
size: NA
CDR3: CASSLYLMNTEAFF
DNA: TGCGCCAGCAGCTTGTATCTTATGAACACTGAAGCTTTCTTT

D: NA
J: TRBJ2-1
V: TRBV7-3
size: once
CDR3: CASSDPGLSGGEQFF
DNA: TGTGCCAGCAGCGATCCGGGACTCTCCGGTGGTGAGCAGTTCTTC

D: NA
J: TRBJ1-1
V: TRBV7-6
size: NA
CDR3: CASSLGWGGSEAFF
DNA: TGTGCCAGCAGTCTCGGCTGGGGAGGCTCTGAAGCTTTCTTT

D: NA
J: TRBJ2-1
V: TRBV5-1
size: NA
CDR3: CASSFLALVSYNEQFF
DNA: TGCGCCAGCAGCTTCCTAGCTTTGGTATCCTACAATGAGCAGTTCTTC

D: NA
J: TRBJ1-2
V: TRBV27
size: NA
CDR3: CASSLSLAGRYYGYTF
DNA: TGTGCCAGCAGTTTATCGCTAGCGGGGCGCTACTATGGCTACACCTTC

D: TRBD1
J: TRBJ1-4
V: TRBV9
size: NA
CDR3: CASSRGQLNEKLFF
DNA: TGTGCCAGCAGTAGGGGACAGCTTAATGAAAAACTGTTTTTT

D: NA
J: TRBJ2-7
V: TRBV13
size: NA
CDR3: CASSSHLEEQYF
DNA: TGTGCCAGCAGCTCACACCTCGAAGAGCAGTACTTC

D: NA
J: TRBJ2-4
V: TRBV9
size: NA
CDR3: CASSEGQSGKNIQYF
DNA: TGTGCCAGCAGCGAGGGGCAGTCGGGCAAAAACATTCAGTACTTC

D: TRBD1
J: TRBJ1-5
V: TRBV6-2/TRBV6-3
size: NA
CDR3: CASSYTQGGGKPQHF
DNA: TGTGCCAGCAGTTACACCCAAGGGGGCGGAAAGCCCCAGCATTTT

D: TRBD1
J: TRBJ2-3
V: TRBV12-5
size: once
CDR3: CASGQRDRDVSDTQYF
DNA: TGTGCTAGTGGTCAGCGGGACAGGGACGTTTCAGATACGCAGTATTTT